In this sample, the clone carrying this TCR beta chain turned up once. The antigen is unknown. The data originate from a study of shared clonotypes between healthy human individuals. The wider study: CD8 memory received one plate per donor, CD8 naive two, CD4 memory three and CD4 naive three.

The repertoire was sequenced with immunoSEQ multiplex PCR; TCRdb's copy has only in-frame clones and lacks some. The sample lists about 2 million clones, about 95% occurring once. The naive CD8 fraction comprised CD45RO-negative cells positively selected for CCR7 and excluded terminally differentiated effector memory CD45RA+ cells. Only Caucasian adults living in Nashville, Tennessee made up the donor group. Study results and limitations: Clonotype sharing among donors was thought likely to change with sequencing depth. Relative to memory subsets, naive subsets generally showed larger estimated richness.

Germline CDR1 SGHVS, CDR2 FNYEAQ. The trim removed 5 bases at V and 1 base at J, leaving 3 bases unmatched. This CDR3 comprises 14 residues. The chain is built from TRBV7-6 and TRBJ2-5, with TRBD2 identical over 8 bases. This sequence originates from a man aged 18 to 29 in good health. Source material: naive CD8+ T cells sorted from blood. The CDR3 nucleotides read TGTGCCAGCAGCACTGGACTAGCCCAAGAGACCCAGTACTTC. This sequence encodes CASSTGLAQETQYF.